This is a list of T cell receptor beta chains from one sample in a study of identical twins. TCRdb used MiXCR to reprocess the 5' RACE reads, holding one entry per CDR3 protein. This sample has 250,000 or so distinct CDR3 sequences; 6% to 8.5% occur once, and the top ten carry roughly 5%. The sample was also reused in another study, on yellow fever vaccine responses in identical twins.

The specimen sequenced was CD8+ T cells sorted from blood. The source of these receptors is a woman younger than 30 in good health. The CDR3 runs from the conserved cysteine through the conserved F or W. Each record gives: clone size, D gene, J gene, V gene, CDR3 protein, CDR3 DNA. A D gene is named only where the DNA matches it firmly. The size entry is marked missing in some rows and otherwise reads once, few, many or a size class.

many NA TRBJ2-1 TRBV9 CASSEGWDGGEQFF TGTGCCAGCAGCGAAGGGTGGGACGGAGGCGAGCAGTTCTTC
NA NA TRBJ1-2 TRBV2 CASSARGGYGYTF TGTGCCAGCAGTGCCCGAGGGGGCTATGGCTACACCTTC
many NA TRBJ1-1 TRBV12-3/TRBV12-4 CASSSSQRATEAFF NA
NA TRBD1 TRBJ1-1 TRBV6-1 CASSEGTGGTEAFF TGTGCCAGCAGTGAAGGGACAGGGGGCACTGAAGCTTTCTTT
many NA TRBJ1-2 TRBV27 CASRVEQGPLRGGYTF TGTGCCAGCAGGGTAGAACAGGGCCCGTTGCGTGGTGGCTACACCTTC
few NA TRBJ2-1 TRBV28 CASSLWGGGLYNEQFF TGTGCCAGCAGTTTATGGGGGGGCGGCCTATACAATGAGCAGTTCTTC
many NA TRBJ2-3 TRBV4-2 CASSQDKGHSTDTQYF TGTGCCAGCAGCCAAGATAAGGGGCACAGCACAGATACGCAGTATTTT
few NA TRBJ2-5 TRBV10-3 CAISGGSGTDETQYF TGTGCCATCAGTGGCGGTTCGGGGACGGATGAGACCCAGTACTTC
few TRBD1 TRBJ2-5 TRBV2 CASTHRGFETQYF TGTGCCAGCACGCACAGGGGGTTTGAGACCCAGTACTTC
many NA TRBJ1-2 TRBV24-1 CATSDLQGLTF TGTGCCACCAGTGATTTGCAGGGGCTCACCTTC